The 3 T cell receptor beta chains below come from one sample, sequenced in a study of blood T cell repertoires in COVID-19. Generated by immunoSEQ multiplex PCR, the TCRdb table keeps only in-frame clones and is missing some. In the table there are tens of thousands of clones, 75% to 85% of which are singletons. Material: peripheral blood. The receptors here all came from a man younger than 40 with COVID-19, enrolled during active disease.

The chain carries TRBV5-4 and TRBJ1-2; D is undetermined. With 5 bases removed from V and 8 bases from J, the gap between germline ends came to 19 bases. The CDR3 is 14 residues long. CDR1 is SGHNT and CDR2 is YYREEE in the germline V gene (reference sequence). In DNA form, the CDR3 reads TGTGCCAGCAGGGGAATCACGCAGGAGGACGGCTACACCTTC. Protein: CASRGITQEDGYTF.

The chain carries TRBV28 and TRBJ1-1, with D uncertain. Between the trimmed V and J ends, which lost 3 bases and 5 bases, there was a span of 7 bases. This CDR3 has 12 residues. The germline V gene encodes CDR1 MDHEN and CDR2 SYDVKM. As DNA, the CDR3 is TGTGCCAGCAGTTTGTTGACAACTGAAGCTTTCTTT. As protein: CASSLLTTEAFF. Drawing the rest from reference TRBV28 and TRBJ1-1, the complete variable domain is DVKVTQSSRYLVKRTGEKVFLECVQDMDHENMFWYRQDPGLGLRLIYFSYDVKMKEKGDIPEGYSVSREKKERFSLILESASTNQTSMYLCASSLLTTEAFFGQGTRLTVV.

A single count supports this clone. The chain is built from TRBV14 and TRBJ2-7, with D possibly matching TRBD2 (5 bases). V lost 4 bases and J lost 6, with 19 bases in between. CDR3 length: 15 residues. CDR1 and CDR2 from the germline V gene are SGHDN and FVKESK. The CDR3 DNA reads as TGTGCCAGCAGCCCGGGGAATCTCCTTCCCTCCGAGCAGTACTTC. Translating it yields CASSPGNLLPSEQYF.